Here is one T cell receptor beta chain with its context. As processed by the authors: Reference gene primer amplification in the assay estimated nucleated cell counts. TCRdb's copy holds only in-frame clones and misses some; the assay was immunoSEQ multiplex PCR. The V and J calls and clone size were taken over from that table, and D and trimming were inferred from the DNA. The table has 150,000 or so clones, 65% to 90% seen once. The ends were cut back, 3 bases at V and 6 bases at J, with 14 bases in the middle. The germline CDR1 and CDR2 sequences are LNHDA and SQIVND (reference sequence). The CDR3 is 14 residues long. This sample is part of a study of blood T cell repertoires in COVID-19. About the study: The United States, Italy and Spain supplied acute and convalescent COVID-19 samples.

The sequence came from a woman between 45 and 60 years old in a cohort sampled during active or convalescent COVID-19. Sample: peripheral blood. The V call is TRBV19, the J call TRBJ1-2, with unresolved D. CDR3 region: CASSIFSGLDGYTF. The DNA for the CDR3 is TGTGCCAGTAGTATCTTTAGTGGTTTGGATGGCTACACCTTC. Based on the CDR3 plus reference TRBV19 and TRBJ1-2, the full variable domain is DGGITQSPKYLFRKEGQNVTLSCEQNLNHDAMYWYRQDPGQGLRLIYYSQIVNDFQKGDIAEGYSVSREKKESFPLTVTSAQKNPTAFYLCASSIFSGLDGYTFGSGTRLTVV.